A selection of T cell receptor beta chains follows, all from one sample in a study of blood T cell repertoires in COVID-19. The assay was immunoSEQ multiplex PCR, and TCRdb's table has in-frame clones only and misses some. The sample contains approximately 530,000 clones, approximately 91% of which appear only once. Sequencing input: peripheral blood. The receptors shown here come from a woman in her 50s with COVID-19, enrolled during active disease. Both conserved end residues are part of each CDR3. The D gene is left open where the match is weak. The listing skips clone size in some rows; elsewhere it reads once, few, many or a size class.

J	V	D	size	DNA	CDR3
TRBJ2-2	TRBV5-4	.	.	TGTGCCAGCAGCTCTACCCTAGCGCCCGGGGAGCTGTTTTTT	CASSSTLAPGELFF
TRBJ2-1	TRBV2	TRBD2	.	TGTGCCAGCAGGGAGAGCGGGGGGGGTATTGAGCAGTTCTTC	CASRESGGGIEQFF
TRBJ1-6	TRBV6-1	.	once	TGTGCCAGCAGTGAAGGGCCCACCGCGGATTCACCCCTCCACTTT	CASSEGPTADSPLHF
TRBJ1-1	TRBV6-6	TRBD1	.	TGTGCCAGCAGTTACGACGGGGACAGCTCCCTAGAAGCTTTCTTT	CASSYDGDSSLEAFF
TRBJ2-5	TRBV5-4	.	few	TGTGCCAGCAGCTTGGAGGGCCGACAGACACAGACCCAGTACTTC	CASSLEGRQTQTQYF
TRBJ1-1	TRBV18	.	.	TGTGCCAGCTCACCCCTCGTTAGTCTTGAGAACACTGAAGCTTTCTTT	CASSPLVSLENTEAFF
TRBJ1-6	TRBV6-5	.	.	TGTGCCAGCAGTTACCAGGCCGGAAATGATTCACCCCTCCACTTT	CASSYQAGNDSPLHF
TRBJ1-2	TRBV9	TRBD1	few	TGTGCCAGCAGCTCCCGTCCGGGACAGGGGGATGGCTACACCTTC	CASSSRPGQGDGYTF
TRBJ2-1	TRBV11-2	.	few	TGTGCCAGCAGCCCCTTGGCGGATGAGCAGTTCTTC	CASSPLADEQFF
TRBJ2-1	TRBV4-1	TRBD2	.	TGCGCCAGCAGCCCTGGACTAGCGGGGACTGAGCAGTTCTTC	CASSPGLAGTEQFF
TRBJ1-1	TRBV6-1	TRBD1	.	TGTGCCAGCAGTGAACCGGGACAGGGAATGTCTAAAGCTTTCTTT	CASSEPGQGMSKAFF
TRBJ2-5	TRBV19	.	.	TGTGCCAGTAGTTCAACACCCCCACGACAAGAGACCCAGTACTTC	CASSSTPPRQETQYF
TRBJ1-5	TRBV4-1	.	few	TGCGCCAGCAGCCAAGATAGGACCGGCGGGGGAGCCCAGCATTTT	CASSQDRTGGGAQHF
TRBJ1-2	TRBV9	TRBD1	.	TGTGCCAGCAGCCCGGACAGGTCGAACTATGGCTACACCTTC	CASSPDRSNYGYTF
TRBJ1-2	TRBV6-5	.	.	TGTGCCAGCAGCTTGGTCGGGGGCTACACCTTC	CASSLVGGYTF
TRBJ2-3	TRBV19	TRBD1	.	TGTGCCAGTAGGGCTCAGGGGGCCCTTGGGGGTAATACGCAGTATTTT	CASRAQGALGGNTQYF
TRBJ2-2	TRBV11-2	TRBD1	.	TGTGCCAGCAGCCCGGACAGGGCGATCACCGGGGAGCTGTTTTTT	CASSPDRAITGELFF
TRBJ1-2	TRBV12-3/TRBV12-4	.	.	TGTGCCAGCAGTTTACAGGGCCGTCAAGGATCCACCTTC	CASSLQGRQGSTF
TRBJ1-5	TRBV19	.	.	TGTGCCAGTAGTCGCCGGTGGGGGGATCAGCCCCAGCATTTT	CASSRRWGDQPQHF
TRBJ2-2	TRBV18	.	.	TGTGCCAGCTCCCATCCGGGACACAGGACCGGGGAGCTGTTTTTT	CASSHPGHRTGELFF
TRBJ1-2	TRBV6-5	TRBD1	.	TGTGCCAGCAGTTACCTGGGACAGACCAACTATGGCTACACCTTC	CASSYLGQTNYGYTF
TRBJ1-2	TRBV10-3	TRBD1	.	TGTGCCATCAGTGAACAGGGGGCCCATGGCTACACCTTC	CAISEQGAHGYTF
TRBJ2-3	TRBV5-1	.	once	TGCGCCAGCAGACTAGGCGACGATACGCAGTATTTT	CASRLGDDTQYF
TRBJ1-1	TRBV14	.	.	TGTGCCAGCAGCCAAGAAGGGGGGGACGGCGCGAACACTGAAGCTTTCTTT	CASSQEGGDGANTEAFF
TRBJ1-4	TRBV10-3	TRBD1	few	TGTGCCATCAGTGATTCGGGACAGACTTTTAATGAAAAACTGTTTTTT	CAISDSGQTFNEKLFF
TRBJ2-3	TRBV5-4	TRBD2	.	TGTGCCAGCAGCTACGGGGGGGAGGGCACAGATACGCAGTATTTT	CASSYGGEGTDTQYF
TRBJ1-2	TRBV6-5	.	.	TGTGCCAGCAGTCCCGACAGCTATGGCTACACCTTC	CASSPDSYGYTF
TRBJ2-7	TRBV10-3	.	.	TGTGCCATCAGTGACCCAGCCGCAGGGTACGAGCAGTACTTC	CAISDPAAGYEQYF
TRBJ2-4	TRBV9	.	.	TGTGCCAGCAGCGGGGGGGATGGCACTGTAGCCAAAAACATTCAGTACTTC	CASSGGDGTVAKNIQYF
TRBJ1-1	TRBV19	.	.	TGTGCCAGTAGTGACTTAATAAACACTGAAGCTTTCTTT	CASSDLINTEAFF
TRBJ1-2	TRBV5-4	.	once	TGTGCCAGCAGCACCCAGTATGTGATCACTGGAGGGAATGGCTACACCTTC	CASSTQYVITGGNGYTF
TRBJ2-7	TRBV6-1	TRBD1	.	TGTGCCAGCAGCGAAGGGGGCCACTACGAGCAGTACTTC	CASSEGGHYEQYF
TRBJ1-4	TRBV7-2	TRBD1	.	TGTGCCAGCACCCACACAGGGGAGAGGGCTAATGAAAAACTGTTTTTT	CASTHTGERANEKLFF
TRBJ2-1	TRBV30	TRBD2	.	TGTGCCTGGAGACGACTAGCGGGGACCTACAATGAGCAGTTCTTC	CAWRRLAGTYNEQFF
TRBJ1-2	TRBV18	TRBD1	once	TGTGCCAGCACCACCGGAGGGGACAGGGGGTTGGATGGCTACACCTTC	CASTTGGDRGLDGYTF
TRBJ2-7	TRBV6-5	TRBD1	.	TGTGCCAGCAGTTCGGGACAGTTCTACGAGCAGTACTTC	CASSSGQFYEQYF
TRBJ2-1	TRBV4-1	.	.	TGCGCCAGCAGCTATACTAGCAATGAGCAGTTCTTC	CASSYTSNEQFF
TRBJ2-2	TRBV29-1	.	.	TGCAGCGTCACCGACAGGACTAACACCGGGGAGCTGTTTTTT	CSVTDRTNTGELFF
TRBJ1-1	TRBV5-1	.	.	TGCGCCAGCAGCTTGGCCATAGGAGAGACTGAAGCTTTCTTT	CASSLAIGETEAFF
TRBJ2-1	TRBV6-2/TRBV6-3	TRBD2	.	TGTGCCAGCAGTCTGGGACTAGGAGGGCTCAATGAGCAGTTCTTC	CASSLGLGGLNEQFF
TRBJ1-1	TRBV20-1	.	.	TGCAGTGCCAGTCGACTCCAGGGGCTAAGAGAAGCTTTCTTT	CSASRLQGLREAFF
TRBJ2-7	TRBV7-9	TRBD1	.	TGTGCCAGCAGCCCGGGACAGGGGTTCTACGAGCAGTACTTC	CASSPGQGFYEQYF
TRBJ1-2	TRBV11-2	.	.	TGTGCCAGCAGCTCCGGGACTAGTGGCTACACCTTC	CASSSGTSGYTF
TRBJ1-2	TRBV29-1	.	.	TGCAGCGCGAGGGGAGGGCGCTATGGCTACACCTTC	CSARGGRYGYTF
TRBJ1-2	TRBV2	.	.	TGTGCCAGCCCCAGGGGCTATGGCTACACCTTC	CASPRGYGYTF
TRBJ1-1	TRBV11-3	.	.	TGTGCCAGCAGCATGGGGGGTGCTGAAGCTTTCTTT	CASSMGGAEAFF
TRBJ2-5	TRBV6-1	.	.	TGTGCCAGCAGTGAAGTGACGGGTCAAACCCAGTACTTC	CASSEVTGQTQYF
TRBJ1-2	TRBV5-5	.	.	TGTGCCAGCAGCTTCTCCTATGGCTACACCTTC	CASSFSYGYTF
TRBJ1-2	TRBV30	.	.	TGTGCCTGGACGGACAACCCGGATGGCTACACCTTC	CAWTDNPDGYTF
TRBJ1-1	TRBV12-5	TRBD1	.	TGTGCTAGTGGTTTGTACAGGGGCCTTGATGAGACTGAAGCTTTCTTT	CASGLYRGLDETEAFF
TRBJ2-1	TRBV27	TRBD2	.	TGTGCCAGCAGTAAGCCCCGGCGGGGGGCATATGAGCAGTTCTTC	CASSKPRRGAYEQFF
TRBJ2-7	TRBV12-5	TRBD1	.	TGTGCTAGTGGTTTGTCACAGGGGGCTCGCTACGAGCAGTACTTC	CASGLSQGARYEQYF
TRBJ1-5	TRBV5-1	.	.	TGCGCCAGCAGCCCGAGCCGGGGGGAGCAGCCCCAGCATTTT	CASSPSRGEQPQHF
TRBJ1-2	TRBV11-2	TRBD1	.	TGTGCCAGCAGCAATCAGGGGGCTTATGGCTACACCTTC	CASSNQGAYGYTF